This TCR beta chain was observed in a study of vaccination and CD4 T cells after COVID-19. Turning to the study itself: Post-COVID sampling occurred a median 101 days after diagnosis (range 35 to 161). Overlapping spike peptides of SARS-CoV-2, HCoV-NL63, HCoV-OC43 and HCoV-229E stimulated the cells.

The CDR3 contains 15 residues. From germline, CDR1 is SEHNR and CDR2 FQNEAQ (reference sequence). V was trimmed by 1 base and J by 3 bases, leaving 10 bases between them. This clonotype was observed a few times. Its cognate antigen is unknown. Study-wide points: Within convalescent individuals, 304 out of 307 vaccine-specific clones proved to be spike mono-reactive.

An Oncomine TCR Beta short-read assay was used to sequence the DNA from cultured CD4+ T cells. One entry per CDR3 protein results from TCRdb running MiXCR on the PCR reads. Found here are about 14,000 distinct CDR3 sequences, roughly 29% of them singletons; the top ten hold roughly a fifth. Treatment specified: roughly 10-day PBMC culture with coronavirus spike peptide pools or control peptides (ViraFEST assay). ViraFEST expanded antigen-specific T cells with peptide pools, then sequenced TCRs. The rearrangement links TRBV7-9 to TRBJ1-5, with a tentative D call TRBD1 (5 bases). Input material: cultured CD4+ T cells from blood. This sequence originates from a human donor with COVID-19. The CDR3 sequence is CASSLGGLPNQPQHF. Here the CDR3 DNA reads TGTGCCAGCAGCTTAGGGGGACTTCCCAATCAGCCCCAGCATTTT.